This is a list of T cell receptor beta chains from one sample in a study of blood T cell repertoires in COVID-19. Libraries were prepared by immunoSEQ multiplex PCR; TCRdb keeps only in-frame clonotypes and omits some of them. The sample lists 200,000 to 250,000 clones, about 80% occurring once. Source material: peripheral blood. The origin of the receptors is a woman aged 25-40 years who had recovered from COVID-19. CDR3s include the opening cysteine and the closing phenylalanine or tryptophan.

j_call	v_call	cdr3_aa
TRBJ1-1	TRBV10-1	CASSSDRRTEAFF
TRBJ2-5	TRBV7-9	CASSPAGSPTYQETQYF
TRBJ2-2	TRBV18	CASSPSPSQLNTGELFF
TRBJ2-7	TRBV9	CASSVDQGAEQYF
TRBJ2-7	TRBV10-3	CAISESTSREQYF
TRBJ2-2	TRBV13	CASSLRTAGELFF
TRBJ2-1	TRBV5-1	CASSRDSTYNEQFF
TRBJ2-2	TRBV28	CAAVEARTNTGELFF
TRBJ1-2	TRBV7-9	CASSLGSLSYGYTF
TRBJ2-3	TRBV28	CASSLLYFTDTQYF
TRBJ1-1	TRBV27	CASPRGEDEAFF
TRBJ1-1	TRBV4-1	CASSQDHSPTEAFF
TRBJ2-7	TRBV27	CASKLGQWDEGQYF
TRBJ2-7	TRBV7-6	CASSPGSEGEQYF
TRBJ2-7	TRBV7-9	CASSSTGTGAYEQYF
TRBJ2-7	TRBV11-2	CASSWPHGTSGRRWYEQYF
TRBJ2-7	TRBV10-1	CASSTTSGVTYEQYF
TRBJ2-1	TRBV24-1	CATSDQGGRANEQFF
TRBJ1-1	TRBV5-5	CASSQGQGAGNTEAFF
TRBJ2-2	TRBV7-9	CASSRDLGTGELFF
TRBJ1-1	TRBV19	CASSIDRAGMGTEAFF
TRBJ1-1	TRBV18	CASSQDRGRQSTEAFF
TRBJ2-3	TRBV5-8	CASSLGLARGDTQYF
TRBJ2-3	TRBV7-2	CASSPDRDYTDTQYF
TRBJ1-1	TRBV28	CASSLASSTEAFF
TRBJ1-3	TRBV6-5	CASGVRGLGNTIYF
TRBJ2-5	TRBV28	CASRIAGTYQETQYF
TRBJ1-1	TRBV7-9	CASSPPTGVSLTEAFF
TRBJ2-7	TRBV28	CASSFSLGAHEQYF
TRBJ1-2	TRBV7-9	CASSSLQGAQSSPYGYTF
TRBJ2-1	TRBV9	CASSVGQGAYNEQFF
TRBJ2-7	TRBV5-5	CASSLGTGESYEQYF
TRBJ1-6	TRBV2	CASTDTAPLHF
TRBJ2-7	TRBV5-1	CASSSSGAGYEQYF
TRBJ1-5	TRBV6-2/TRBV6-3	CASSYQGGVTNQPQHF
TRBJ2-2	TRBV4-1	CASSPPGLNTGELFF
TRBJ1-5	TRBV5-1	CASSKRVDSQPQHF
TRBJ1-5	TRBV28	CASLRSNQPQHF
TRBJ2-1	TRBV4-2	CASSVSAAGGYNEQFF
TRBJ2-5	TRBV29-1	CSVADNAETQYF
TRBJ2-3	TRBV2	CGYSEASTDTQYF
TRBJ1-3	TRBV5-1	CASSLGSSGNTIYF
TRBJ2-5	TRBV28	CASSPRQGSETQYF
TRBJ2-7	TRBV6-6	CASSYPQGPYEQYF
TRBJ1-4	TRBV24-1	CATSDPGTGDEKLFF
TRBJ1-1	TRBV7-7	CASSRGLGGAFF
TRBJ2-2	TRBV4-2	CASSQELRLAGTNTGELFF
TRBJ1-5	TRBV28	CASSNFAFDQPQHF
TRBJ2-3	TRBV14	CASSLTRTDTQYF
TRBJ2-3	TRBV9	CASSVTETDTQYF
TRBJ2-7	TRBV27	CASSLQGHYYEQYF
TRBJ2-1	TRBV28	CASSQGGSYNEQFF
TRBJ2-2	TRBV11-2	CASSQSGTTNTGELFF
TRBJ1-2	TRBV7-9	CASSLRQDGYTF
TRBJ2-3	TRBV5-1	CASSWNPGSDTQYF
TRBJ2-7	TRBV5-8	CASSSGEGYGEQYF
TRBJ2-7	TRBV28	CASSPQGVGDEQYF
TRBJ2-7	TRBV5-1	CASSPMTSGLNEQYF
TRBJ2-2	TRBV27	CASAGTSGRVNTGELFF
TRBJ1-2	TRBV19	CASSRRQGGDNYGYTF